The clone carrying this T cell receptor (beta chain) has just one count. Data came from immunoSEQ multiplex PCR; TCRdb stores just in-frame clones and leaves some out. The data hold approximately 86,000 clones, with 85% to 90% observed a single time. This specimen comes from a study of control samples from healthy donors and cancer patients. Germline V gives CDR1 SGHNT, CDR2 YYREEE (reference sequence). This CDR3 contains 14 residues. Trimming cost V 0 bases and J 8 bases; bases outside gene matches: 5. The gene calls are TRBV5-4 and TRBJ1-2; 9 nucleotides agree with TRBD1. Sequenced material: blood. The origin of this receptor is a woman aged 40-49 years in good health. The CDR3, as DNA: TGTGCCAGCAGCTTGGATGGGACAGGGAACGGCTACACCTTC. Translating it yields CASSLDGTGNGYTF.